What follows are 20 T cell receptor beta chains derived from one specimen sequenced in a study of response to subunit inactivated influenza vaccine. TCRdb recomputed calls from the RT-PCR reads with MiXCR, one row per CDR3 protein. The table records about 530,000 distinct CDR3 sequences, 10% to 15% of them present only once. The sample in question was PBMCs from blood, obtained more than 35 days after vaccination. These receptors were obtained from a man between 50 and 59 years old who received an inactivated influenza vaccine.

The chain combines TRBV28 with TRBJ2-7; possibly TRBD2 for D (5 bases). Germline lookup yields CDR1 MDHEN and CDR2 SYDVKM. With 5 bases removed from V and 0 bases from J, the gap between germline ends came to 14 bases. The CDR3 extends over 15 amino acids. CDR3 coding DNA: TGTGCCAGCAGTCCCGCCCTTGGGAGCTCCTACGAGCAGTACTTC. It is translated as CASSPALGSSYEQYF.

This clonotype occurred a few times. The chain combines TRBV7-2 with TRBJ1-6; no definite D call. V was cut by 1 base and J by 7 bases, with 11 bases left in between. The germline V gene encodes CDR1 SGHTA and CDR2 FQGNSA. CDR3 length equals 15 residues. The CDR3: CASSLVFKANSPLHF. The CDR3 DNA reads TGTGCCAGCAGCTTAGTGTTCAAGGCGAATTCACCCCTCCACTTT.

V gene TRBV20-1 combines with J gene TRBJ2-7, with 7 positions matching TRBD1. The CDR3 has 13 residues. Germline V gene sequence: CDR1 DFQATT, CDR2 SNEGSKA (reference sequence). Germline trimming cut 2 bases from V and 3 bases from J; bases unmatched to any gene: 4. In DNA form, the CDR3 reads TGCAGTGCTAGAAGGGACAGAAACTACGAGCAGTACTTC. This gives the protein CSARRDRNYEQYF.

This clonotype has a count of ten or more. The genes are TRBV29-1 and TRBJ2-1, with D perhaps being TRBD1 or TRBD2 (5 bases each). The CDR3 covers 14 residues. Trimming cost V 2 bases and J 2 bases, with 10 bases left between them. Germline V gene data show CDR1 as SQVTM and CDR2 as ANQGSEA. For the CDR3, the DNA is TGCAGCGTTGAAACGGGGCTAACCTACAATGAGCAGTTCTTC. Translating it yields CSVETGLTYNEQFF.

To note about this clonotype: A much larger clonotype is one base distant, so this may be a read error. The CDR3 spells CASSLKGNEQFF. CDR3 nucleotide sequence: TGCGCCAGCAGCTTGAAGGGCAATGAGCAGTTCTTC. The J gene is TRBJ2-1, the V gene TRBV5-1; D gene uncertain. Trimming removed 1 base at V and 6 bases at J, with 5 bases between. The germline V gene encodes CDR1 SGHRS and CDR2 YFSETQ. CDR3 length equals 12 residues.

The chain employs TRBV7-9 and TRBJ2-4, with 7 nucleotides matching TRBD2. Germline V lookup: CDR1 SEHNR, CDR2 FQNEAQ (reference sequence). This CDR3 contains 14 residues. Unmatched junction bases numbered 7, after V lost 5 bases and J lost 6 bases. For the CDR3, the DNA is TGTGCCAGCAGCAGCCCCAGCGGGGCAAACATTCAGTACTTC. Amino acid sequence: CASSSPSGANIQYF.

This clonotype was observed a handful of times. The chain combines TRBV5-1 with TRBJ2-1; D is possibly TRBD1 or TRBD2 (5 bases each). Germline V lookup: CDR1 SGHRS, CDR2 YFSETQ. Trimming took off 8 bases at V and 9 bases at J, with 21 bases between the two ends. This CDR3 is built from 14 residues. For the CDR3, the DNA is TGCGCCAGGTACCGGGACGCCCCTAGTTTTGAGCAGTTCTTC. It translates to CARYRDAPSFEQFF.

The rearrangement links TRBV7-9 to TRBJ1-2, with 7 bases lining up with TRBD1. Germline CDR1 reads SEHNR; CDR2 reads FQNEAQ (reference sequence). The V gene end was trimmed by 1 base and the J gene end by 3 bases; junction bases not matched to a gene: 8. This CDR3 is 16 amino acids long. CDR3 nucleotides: TGTGCCAGCAGCTTAGTGGGACAGAGAGCTTACTATGGCTACACCTTC. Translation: CASSLVGQRAYYGYTF.

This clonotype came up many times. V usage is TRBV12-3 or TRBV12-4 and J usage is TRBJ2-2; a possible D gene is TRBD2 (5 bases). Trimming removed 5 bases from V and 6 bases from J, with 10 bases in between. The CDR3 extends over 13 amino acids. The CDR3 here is CASSLHGAGELFF. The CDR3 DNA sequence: TGTGCCAGCAGTCTCCACGGGGCCGGGGAGCTGTTTTTT.

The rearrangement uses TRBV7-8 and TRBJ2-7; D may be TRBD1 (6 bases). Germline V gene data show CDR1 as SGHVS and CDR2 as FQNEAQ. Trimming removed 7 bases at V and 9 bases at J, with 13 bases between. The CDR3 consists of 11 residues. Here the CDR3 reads CASTLTGPQYF. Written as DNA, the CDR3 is TGTGCCAGCACCCTAACAGGGCCGCAGTACTTC.

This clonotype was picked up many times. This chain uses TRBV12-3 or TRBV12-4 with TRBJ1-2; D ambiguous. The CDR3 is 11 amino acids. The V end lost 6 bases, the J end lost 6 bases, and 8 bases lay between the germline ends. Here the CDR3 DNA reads TGTGCCAGCAGACCCTATGATGGCTACACCTTC. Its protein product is CASRPYDGYTF.

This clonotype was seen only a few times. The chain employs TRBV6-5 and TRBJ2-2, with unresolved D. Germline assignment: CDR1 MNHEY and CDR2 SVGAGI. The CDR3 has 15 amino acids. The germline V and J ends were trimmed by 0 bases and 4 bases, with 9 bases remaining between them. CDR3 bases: TGTGCCAGCAGTTACTCGCAAACGGCCACCGGGGAGCTGTTTTTT. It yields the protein CASSYSQTATGELFF.

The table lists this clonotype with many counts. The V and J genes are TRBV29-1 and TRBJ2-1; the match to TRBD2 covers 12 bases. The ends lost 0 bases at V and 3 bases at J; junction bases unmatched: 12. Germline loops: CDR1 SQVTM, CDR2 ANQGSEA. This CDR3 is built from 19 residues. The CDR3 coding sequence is TGCAGCGTTGAAGATCCTTCCGGACTAGCGGGGAATTACTACAATGAGCAGTTCTTC. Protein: CSVEDPSGLAGNYYNEQFF.

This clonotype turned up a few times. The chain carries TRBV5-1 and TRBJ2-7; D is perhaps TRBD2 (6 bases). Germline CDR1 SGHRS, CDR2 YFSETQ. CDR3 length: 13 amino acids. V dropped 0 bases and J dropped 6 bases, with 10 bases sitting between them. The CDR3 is CASSLEDGSEQYF. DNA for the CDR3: TGCGCCAGCAGCTTGGAAGACGGGAGCGAGCAGTACTTC.

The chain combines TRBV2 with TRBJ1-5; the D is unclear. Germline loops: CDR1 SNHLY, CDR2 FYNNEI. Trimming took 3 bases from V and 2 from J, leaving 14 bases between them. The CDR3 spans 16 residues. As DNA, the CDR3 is TGTGCCAGCAGTGAGGGTTGGGGTTGGGGCAATCAGCCCCAGCATTTT. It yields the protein CASSEGWGWGNQPQHF.

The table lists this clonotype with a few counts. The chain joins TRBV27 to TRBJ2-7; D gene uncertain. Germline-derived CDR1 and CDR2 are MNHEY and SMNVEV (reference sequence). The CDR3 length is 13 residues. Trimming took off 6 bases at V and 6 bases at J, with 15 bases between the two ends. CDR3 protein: CASRPTRTAEQYF. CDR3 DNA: TGTGCCAGCAGACCGACTCGCACGGCCGAGCAGTACTTC.

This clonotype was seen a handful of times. The DNA for the CDR3 is TGTGCCAGCAGCATTGCTAGCGGGAGACGTAATGAGCAGTTCTTC. It yields the protein CASSIASGRRNEQFF. This chain links TRBV5-4 with TRBJ2-1, with TRBD2 matching over 10 bases. Germline V gene lookup returns CDR1 SGHNT and CDR2 YYREEE (reference sequence). The V gene end was trimmed by 4 bases and the J gene end by 7 bases; junction bases not matched to a gene: 8. The CDR3 spans 15 residues.

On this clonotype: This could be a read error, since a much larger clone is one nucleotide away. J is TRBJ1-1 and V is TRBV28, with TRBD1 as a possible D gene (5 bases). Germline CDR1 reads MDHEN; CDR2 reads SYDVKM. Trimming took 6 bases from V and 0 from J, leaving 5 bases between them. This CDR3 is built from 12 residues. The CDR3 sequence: CASRTVNTEAFF. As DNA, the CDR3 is TGTGCCAGCAGGACAGTGAACACTGAAGCTTTCTTT.

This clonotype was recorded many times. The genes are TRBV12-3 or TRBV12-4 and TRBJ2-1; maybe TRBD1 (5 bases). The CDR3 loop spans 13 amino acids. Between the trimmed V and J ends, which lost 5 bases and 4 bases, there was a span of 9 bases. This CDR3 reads CASSHDRYNEQFF. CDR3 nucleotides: TGTGCCAGCAGTCACGACAGATACAATGAGCAGTTCTTC.

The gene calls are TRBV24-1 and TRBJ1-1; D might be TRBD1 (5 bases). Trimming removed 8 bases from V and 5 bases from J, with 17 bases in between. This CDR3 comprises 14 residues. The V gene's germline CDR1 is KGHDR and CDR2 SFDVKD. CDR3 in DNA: TGTGCCACCATGGGGCGGGCTCCGGGAACTGAAGCTTTCTTT. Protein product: CATMGRAPGTEAFF.